This T cell receptor beta chain was captured by sequencing in a study of blood T cell repertoires in COVID-19. Study details: COVID-19 samples collected from the United States, Italy and Spain covered acute and convalescent phases. T cells, B-cell-depleted T cells, or PBMCs provided the cDNA or gDNA that served as material.

Only in-frame clones appear in the TCRdb table, and some are missing; sequencing was by immunoSEQ multiplex PCR. The profile shows 220,000 or so clones, approximately 84% of them singletons. Germline assignment: CDR1 SGHTA and CDR2 FQGNSA. The ends lost 0 bases at V and 6 bases at J; junction bases unmatched: 4. The CDR3 contains 15 residues. V gene TRBV7-2 combines with J gene TRBJ2-3, with TRBD1 identical over 9 bases. Sequencing was done on a sample of peripheral blood. This receptor was obtained from a woman of 80 years or more with acute or convalescent COVID-19. The CDR3 region has the DNA TGTGCCAGCAGCTTAGCCCAGACAGGGGGTGATACGCAGTATTTT. Encoded protein: CASSLAQTGGDTQYF.